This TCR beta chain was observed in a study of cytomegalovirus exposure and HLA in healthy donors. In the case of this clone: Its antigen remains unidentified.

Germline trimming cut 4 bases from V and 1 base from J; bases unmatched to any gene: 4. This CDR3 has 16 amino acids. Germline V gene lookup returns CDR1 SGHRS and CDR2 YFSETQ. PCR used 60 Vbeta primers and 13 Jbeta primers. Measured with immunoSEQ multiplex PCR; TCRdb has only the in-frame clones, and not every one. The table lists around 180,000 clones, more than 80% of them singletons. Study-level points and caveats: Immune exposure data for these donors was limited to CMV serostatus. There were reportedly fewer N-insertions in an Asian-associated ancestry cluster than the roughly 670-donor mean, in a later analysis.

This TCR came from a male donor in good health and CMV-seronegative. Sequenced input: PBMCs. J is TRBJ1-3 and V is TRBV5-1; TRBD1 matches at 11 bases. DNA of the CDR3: TGCGCCAGCAGCGCGGGGACAGGGGGATCTGGAAACACCATATATTTT. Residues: CASSAGTGGSGNTIYF.